This TCR beta chain was identified in a study of control samples from healthy donors and cancer patients. Sequenced by immunoSEQ multiplex PCR; TCRdb stores in-frame clones only, minus some. The sample includes 63,000 or so clones, under 90% seen only once; the top ten take approximately 30%. This TCR was recovered from a man aged 45 to 65 in good health. The sample consisted of blood.

The CDR3 here is CASSQEWSGVGGYTF. CDR3 coding DNA: TGCGCCAGCAGCCAAGAATGGTCCGGCGTTGGAGGCTACACCTTC. This chain connects TRBV4-3 to TRBJ1-2; D not resolved. V lost 0 bases to trimming and J lost 8 bases, with 16 bases between them. The CDR3 length is 15 residues. CDR1 is LGHNA, CDR2 YSLEER, per germline.